The rows below give T cell receptor beta chains drawn from one sample of a study of T-cell memory formation after mild COVID-19. Using its own MiXCR run on the 5' RACE reads, TCRdb lists one record per CDR3 protein. This sample has around 80,000 distinct CDR3 sequences, with approximately 15% found just once. Input material: PBMCs or a T cell subset sorted from them (not recorded which). The origin of the receptors is an adult woman who had mild COVID-19 (a few samples of this study predate the infection). Cell type and time point are not known. Each CDR3 is given with its conserved first and last residue. A D gene is named only where the DNA matches it firmly. Only part of the rows carry a size: once, few, many, or a class if the clone is expanded.

j_gene,abundance,v_gene,d_gene,CDR3aa,CDR3nt
TRBJ2-5,few,TRBV7-9,-,CASSPGPGTQYF,TGTGCCAGCAGCCCCGGACCCGGGACCCAGTACTTC
TRBJ2-1,few,TRBV7-9,TRBD2,CASSPVPSGYNEQFF,TGTGCCAGCAGCCCGGTTCCTAGCGGGTACAATGAGCAGTTCTTC
TRBJ1-2,-,TRBV27,TRBD1,CASRTGTGFGYTF,TGTGCCAGCAGGACCGGGACAGGGTTTGGCTACACCTTC
TRBJ2-7,few,TRBV4-2,-,CASSPETGTQYEQYF,TGTGCCAGCAGCCCCGAGACGGGGACCCAATACGAGCAGTACTTC
TRBJ2-1,-,TRBV20-1,TRBD2,CSARDPTLSERENEQFF,TGCAGTGCTAGAGACCCGACTTTATCGGAGCGGGAGAATGAGCAGTTCTTC
TRBJ2-5,-,TRBV21-1,-,CASTRGRWETQYF,TGTGCCAGCACCCGTGGAAGGTGGGAGACCCAGTACTTC
TRBJ1-6,-,TRBV7-9,-,CASSPVVEASYNSPLHF,TGTGCCAGCAGCCCTGTGGTGGAAGCCTCCTATAATTCACCCCTCCACTTT
TRBJ2-2,few,TRBV27,TRBD2,CASNLAGGVNTGELFF,TGTGCCAGCAATCTAGCGGGAGGGGTGAACACCGGGGAGCTGTTTTTT
TRBJ2-2,few,TRBV4-3,TRBD2,CASSPGLAGVLGNTGELFF,TGCGCCAGCAGTCCGGGACTAGCGGGAGTGCTTGGGAACACCGGGGAGCTGTTTTTT
TRBJ2-4,few,TRBV5-1,-,CASSLAEGVIAKNIQYF,TGCGCCAGCAGCTTGGCTGAGGGAGTGATAGCCAAAAACATTCAGTACTTC
TRBJ1-5,few,TRBV12-3/TRBV12-4,-,CASKLPGNQPQHF,TGTGCCAGCAAGCTACCTGGGAATCAGCCCCAGCATTTT
TRBJ2-1,-,TRBV29-1,-,CSVDVGRGIYEQFF,TGCAGCGTTGACGTGGGGAGGGGGATTTATGAGCAGTTCTTC
TRBJ2-7,-,TRBV7-8,TRBD2,CASSLGASGSYEQYF,TGTGCCAGCAGCTTAGGGGCTAGCGGATCCTACGAGCAGTACTTC
TRBJ2-1,few,TRBV24-1,-,CATSSQDGASEQFF,TGTGCCACCAGTTCTCAAGACGGGGCCAGTGAGCAGTTCTTC
TRBJ2-1,few,TRBV25-1,-,CASSEYGGGDSYNEQFF,TGTGCCAGCAGTGAATACGGCGGCGGGGACTCCTACAATGAGCAGTTCTTC